The rows below give T cell receptor beta chains drawn from one sample of a study of T-cell memory formation after mild COVID-19. TCRdb re-called the 5' RACE reads through MiXCR, storing one row per CDR3 protein. The table has hundreds of thousands of distinct CDR3 sequences, approximately 16% seen once. Input material: PBMCs or a T cell subset sorted from them (not recorded which). The receptors derive from a man younger than 35 who had mild COVID-19 (a few samples of this study predate the infection). Cell type and time point are not known. Both conserved end residues are part of each CDR3. The order of the fields is D gene, J gene, clone size, V gene, CDR3 DNA, CDR3 protein. D genes are given only for firm matches. For some rows the clone size is stated as once, few or many, or as a class when expanded; others skip it.

D gene: -
J gene: TRBJ1-3
clone size: many
V gene: TRBV4-3
CDR3 DNA: TGCGCCAGCAGCCAAGATTCTAGGGGCTCTGGAAACACCATATATTTT
CDR3 protein: CASSQDSRGSGNTIYF

D gene: -
J gene: TRBJ2-6
clone size: -
V gene: TRBV4-3
CDR3 DNA: TGCGCCAGCAGCCAGGACATACAGAGTACCTCTGGGGCCAACGTCCTGACTTTC
CDR3 protein: CASSQDIQSTSGANVLTF

D gene: -
J gene: TRBJ2-1
clone size: -
V gene: TRBV7-2
CDR3 DNA: TGTGCCAGCAGCCCGCTGCGTTTGTACAATGAGCAGTTCTTC
CDR3 protein: CASSPLRLYNEQFF

D gene: -
J gene: TRBJ2-3
clone size: few
V gene: TRBV20-1
CDR3 DNA: TGCAGTGCTAGAGGAGGCGGGGGCACCGATACGCAGTATTTT
CDR3 protein: CSARGGGGTDTQYF

D gene: -
J gene: TRBJ2-2
clone size: few
V gene: TRBV7-2
CDR3 DNA: TGTGCCAGCAGCTTCCTCAGGAAGGCCGGGGAGCTGTTTTTT
CDR3 protein: CASSFLRKAGELFF

D gene: -
J gene: TRBJ1-1
clone size: -
V gene: TRBV6-1
CDR3 DNA: TGTGCCAGCAGTGCCGACTTATACACTGAAGCTTTCTTT
CDR3 protein: CASSADLYTEAFF

D gene: -
J gene: TRBJ2-5
clone size: few
V gene: TRBV7-2
CDR3 DNA: TGTGCCAGCAGCCAGTCGGGGGCGAGAGAGACCCAGTACTTC
CDR3 protein: CASSQSGARETQYF

D gene: -
J gene: TRBJ2-5
clone size: few
V gene: TRBV5-1
CDR3 DNA: TGCGCCAGCAGCTTGGGGGCCGGGTCAGAGACCCAGTACTTC
CDR3 protein: CASSLGAGSETQYF

D gene: -
J gene: TRBJ1-2
clone size: few
V gene: TRBV5-1
CDR3 DNA: TGCGCCAGCAGTTGGGACGGAAGGTTTGCTGGCTACACCTTC
CDR3 protein: CASSWDGRFAGYTF

D gene: -
J gene: TRBJ2-3
clone size: few
V gene: TRBV4-1
CDR3 DNA: TGCGCCAGCAGCCAAGAAGGGAGCCCTAACACAGATACGCAGTATTTT
CDR3 protein: CASSQEGSPNTDTQYF

D gene: TRBD1
J gene: TRBJ2-7
clone size: few
V gene: TRBV29-1
CDR3 DNA: TGCAGCGTCCTGGACAGGGTAGGGTACGAGCAGTACTTC
CDR3 protein: CSVLDRVGYEQYF

D gene: -
J gene: TRBJ2-2
clone size: many
V gene: TRBV7-9
CDR3 DNA: TGTGCCAGCGGGGCAGGGGCCAACACCGGGGAGCTGTTTTTT
CDR3 protein: CASGAGANTGELFF

D gene: -
J gene: TRBJ1-6
clone size: -
V gene: TRBV7-2
CDR3 DNA: TGTGCCAGCAGCTTCAGGGGCCAGACCTCCTATAATTCACCCCTCCACTTT
CDR3 protein: CASSFRGQTSYNSPLHF

D gene: -
J gene: TRBJ1-5
clone size: -
V gene: TRBV6-1
CDR3 DNA: TGTGCCAGCAGTGTACAGGGTAATAGCAATCAGCCCCAGCATTTT
CDR3 protein: CASSVQGNSNQPQHF

D gene: TRBD1
J gene: TRBJ2-2
clone size: -
V gene: TRBV19
CDR3 DNA: TGTGCCAGTAGGCTGCAGGGGGCGATAGGGTCCGGGGAGCTGTTTTTT
CDR3 protein: CASRLQGAIGSGELFF

D gene: -
J gene: TRBJ2-1
clone size: -
V gene: TRBV4-2
CDR3 DNA: TGTGCCAGCAGCCAAGACGGGTTGAAGCAGTTCTTC
CDR3 protein: CASSQDGLKQFF

D gene: -
J gene: TRBJ1-1
clone size: many
V gene: TRBV7-2
CDR3 DNA: TGTGCCAGCAGCTTCGGGACGGTGAACACTGAAGCTTTCTTT
CDR3 protein: CASSFGTVNTEAFF

D gene: -
J gene: TRBJ2-7
clone size: -
V gene: TRBV2
CDR3 DNA: TGTGCCAGCAGTGACAGAGACGCATCCTACGAGCAGTACTTC
CDR3 protein: CASSDRDASYEQYF

D gene: -
J gene: TRBJ2-2
clone size: -
V gene: TRBV7-9
CDR3 DNA: TGTGCCAGCAGCTTCTCAGGGACCACCGGGGAGCTGTTTTTT
CDR3 protein: CASSFSGTTGELFF

D gene: -
J gene: TRBJ1-3
clone size: few
V gene: TRBV7-9
CDR3 DNA: TGTGCCAGCACTAGGAAACCCTCTGGAAACACCATATATTTT
CDR3 protein: CASTRKPSGNTIYF

D gene: -
J gene: TRBJ2-3
clone size: many
V gene: TRBV18
CDR3 DNA: TGTGCCAGCTCGCCGGAAGACACAGATACGCAGTATTTT
CDR3 protein: CASSPEDTDTQYF

D gene: -
J gene: TRBJ1-4
clone size: few
V gene: TRBV18
CDR3 DNA: TGTGCCAGCCGCGGGACTTTCGGTGAAAAACTGTTTTTT
CDR3 protein: CASRGTFGEKLFF